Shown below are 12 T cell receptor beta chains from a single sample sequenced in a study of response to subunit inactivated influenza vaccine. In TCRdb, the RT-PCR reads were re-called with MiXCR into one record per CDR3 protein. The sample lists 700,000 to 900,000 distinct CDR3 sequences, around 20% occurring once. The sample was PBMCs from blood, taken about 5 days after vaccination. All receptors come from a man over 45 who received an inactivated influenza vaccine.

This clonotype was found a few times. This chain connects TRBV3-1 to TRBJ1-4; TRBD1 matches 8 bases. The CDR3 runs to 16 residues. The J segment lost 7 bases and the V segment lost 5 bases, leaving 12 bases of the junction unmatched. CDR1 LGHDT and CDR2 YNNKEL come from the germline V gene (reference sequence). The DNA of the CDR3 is TGTGCCAGCAGCACCCAATCCGGGACAGGTAGTGAAAAACTGTTTTTT. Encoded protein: CASSTQSGTGSEKLFF.

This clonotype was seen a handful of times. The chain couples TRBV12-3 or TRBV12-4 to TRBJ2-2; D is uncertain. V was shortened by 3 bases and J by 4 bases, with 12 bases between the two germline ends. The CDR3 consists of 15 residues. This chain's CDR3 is CASSLVKPGTGELFF. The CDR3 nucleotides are TGTGCCAGCAGTTTGGTCAAACCGGGCACCGGGGAGCTGTTTTTT.

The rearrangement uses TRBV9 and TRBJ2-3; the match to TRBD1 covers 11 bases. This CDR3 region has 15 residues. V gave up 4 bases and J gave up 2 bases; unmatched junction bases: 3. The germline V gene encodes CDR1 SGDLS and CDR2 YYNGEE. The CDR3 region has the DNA TGTGCCAGCAGCAAGGGACAGGGGGTCACAGATACGCAGTATTTT. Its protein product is CASSKGQGVTDTQYF. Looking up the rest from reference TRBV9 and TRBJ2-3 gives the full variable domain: DSGVTQTPKHLITATGQRVTLRCSPRSGDLSVYWYQQSLDQGLQFLIQYYNGEERAKGNILERFSAQQFPDLHSELNLSSLELGDSALYFCASSKGQGVTDTQYFGPGTRLTVL.

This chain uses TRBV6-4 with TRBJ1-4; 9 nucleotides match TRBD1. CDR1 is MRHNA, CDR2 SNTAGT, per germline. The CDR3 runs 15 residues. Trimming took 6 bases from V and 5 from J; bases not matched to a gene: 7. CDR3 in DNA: TGTGCCAGCAGCGAAACAGGGGGCAGGAATGAAAAACTGTTTTTT. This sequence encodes CASSETGGRNEKLFF.

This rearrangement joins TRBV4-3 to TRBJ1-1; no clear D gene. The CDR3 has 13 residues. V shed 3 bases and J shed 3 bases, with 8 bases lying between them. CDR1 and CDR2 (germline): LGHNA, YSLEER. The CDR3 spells CASSQDGYTEAFF. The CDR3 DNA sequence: TGCGCCAGCAGCCAGGACGGTTACACTGAAGCTTTCTTT.

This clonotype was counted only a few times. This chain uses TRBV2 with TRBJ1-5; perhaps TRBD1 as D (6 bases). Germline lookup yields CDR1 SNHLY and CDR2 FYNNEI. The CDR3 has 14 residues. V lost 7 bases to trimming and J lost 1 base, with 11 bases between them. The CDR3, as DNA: TGTGCCAGCACCTCGGGACAAAGCAATCAGCCCCAGCATTTT. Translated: CASTSGQSNQPQHF. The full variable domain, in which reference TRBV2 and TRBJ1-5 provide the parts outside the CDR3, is EPEVTQTPSHQVTQMGQEVILRCVPISNHLYFYWYRQILGQKVEFLVSFYNNEISEKSEIFDDQFSVERPDGSNFTLKIRSTKLEDSAMYFCASTSGQSNQPQHFGDGTRLSIL.

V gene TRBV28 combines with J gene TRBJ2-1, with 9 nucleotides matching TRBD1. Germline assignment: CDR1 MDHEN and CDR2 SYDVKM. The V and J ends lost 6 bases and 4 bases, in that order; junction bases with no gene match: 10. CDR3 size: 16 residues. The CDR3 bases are TGTGCCAGCAGGCCCTCCGGGACAGGGCCTTACAATGAGCAGTTCTTC. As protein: CASRPSGTGPYNEQFF.

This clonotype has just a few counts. CDR3 in amino acids: CSARSSQGAMYEQYF. DNA for the CDR3: TGCAGTGCTAGATCTAGTCAGGGGGCTATGTACGAGCAGTACTTC. The V gene is TRBV20-1, the J gene TRBJ2-7, with 8 bases fitting TRBD1. The CDR3 loop spans 15 amino acids. With V trimmed by 2 bases and J by 4 bases, 10 bases remained unmatched. The V gene's germline CDR1 is DFQATT and CDR2 SNEGSKA (reference sequence).

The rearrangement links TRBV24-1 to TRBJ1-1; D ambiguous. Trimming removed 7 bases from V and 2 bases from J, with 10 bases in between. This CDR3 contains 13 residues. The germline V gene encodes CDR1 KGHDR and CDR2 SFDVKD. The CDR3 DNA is TGTGCCACCAGAGGGATTGGAAACACTGAAGCTTTCTTT. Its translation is CATRGIGNTEAFF.

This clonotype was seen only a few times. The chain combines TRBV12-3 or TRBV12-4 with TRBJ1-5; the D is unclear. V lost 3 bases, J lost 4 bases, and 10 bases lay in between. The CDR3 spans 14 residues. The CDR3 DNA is TGTGCCAGCAGTTTGGCACTAGGGAATCAGCCCCAGCATTTT. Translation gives CASSLALGNQPQHF.

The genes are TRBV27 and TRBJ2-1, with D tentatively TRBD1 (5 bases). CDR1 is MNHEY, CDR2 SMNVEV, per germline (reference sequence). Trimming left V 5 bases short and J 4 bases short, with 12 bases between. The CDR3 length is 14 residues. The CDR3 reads CASSTKTGYNEQFF. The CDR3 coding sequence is TGTGCCAGCAGTACCAAAACAGGATACAATGAGCAGTTCTTC.

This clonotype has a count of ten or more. In nucleotides, the CDR3 is TGTGCCAGCAGCTTAGAACCGGGTGTAACTGAAGCTTTCTTT. This gives the protein CASSLEPGVTEAFF. The chain joins TRBV11-2 to TRBJ1-1; no firm D call. V gave up 0 bases and J gave up 5 bases, with 10 bases separating them. The CDR3 spans 14 residues. CDR1 SGHAT and CDR2 FQNNGV come from the germline V gene.